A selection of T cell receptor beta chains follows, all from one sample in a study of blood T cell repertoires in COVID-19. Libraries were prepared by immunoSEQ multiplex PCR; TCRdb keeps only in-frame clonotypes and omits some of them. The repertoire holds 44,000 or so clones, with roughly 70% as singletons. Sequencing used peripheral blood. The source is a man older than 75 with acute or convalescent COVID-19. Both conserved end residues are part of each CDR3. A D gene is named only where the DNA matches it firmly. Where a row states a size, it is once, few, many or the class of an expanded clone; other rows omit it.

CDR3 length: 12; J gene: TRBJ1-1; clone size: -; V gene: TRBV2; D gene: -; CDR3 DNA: TGTGCCAGCAGCTTACAGGGTTACGGCGCTTTCTTT; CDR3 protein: CASSLQGYGAFF
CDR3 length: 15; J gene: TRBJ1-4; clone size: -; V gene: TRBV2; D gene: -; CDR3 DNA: TGTGCCAGCACCAAAGAAGGGACACGAGAGGAAAAACTGTTTTTT; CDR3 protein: CASTKEGTREEKLFF
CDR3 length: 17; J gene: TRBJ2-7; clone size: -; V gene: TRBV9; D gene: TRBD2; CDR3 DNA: TGTGCCAGCAGCGTAGCTATGGGACGGGGGGGCCGCTACGAGCAGTACTTC; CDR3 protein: CASSVAMGRGGRYEQYF
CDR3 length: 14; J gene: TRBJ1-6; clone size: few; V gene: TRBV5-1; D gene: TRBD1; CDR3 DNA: TGCGCCAGCAGCCCCGGACAGGGAAATTCACCCCTCCACTTT; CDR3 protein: CASSPGQGNSPLHF
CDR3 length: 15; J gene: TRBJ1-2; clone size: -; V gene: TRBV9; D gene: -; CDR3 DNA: TGTGCCAGCAGCGTAACAGACACTCCATTGGGCGGCTACACCTTC; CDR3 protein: CASSVTDTPLGGYTF
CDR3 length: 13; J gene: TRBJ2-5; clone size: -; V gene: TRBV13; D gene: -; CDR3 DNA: TGTGCCAGCAGCTTTAGCGGTTCGGAGACCCAGTACTTC; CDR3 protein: CASSFSGSETQYF
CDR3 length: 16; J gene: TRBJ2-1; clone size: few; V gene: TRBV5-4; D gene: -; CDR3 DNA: TGTGCCAGCAGCCCCGGTGGGGGGACGGGTTACAATGAGCAGTTCTTC; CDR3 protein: CASSPGGGTGYNEQFF
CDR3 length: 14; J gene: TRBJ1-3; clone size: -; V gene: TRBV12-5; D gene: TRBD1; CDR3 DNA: TGTGCTAGTGGTGACGGGACAGCTGGAAACACCATATATTTT; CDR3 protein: CASGDGTAGNTIYF
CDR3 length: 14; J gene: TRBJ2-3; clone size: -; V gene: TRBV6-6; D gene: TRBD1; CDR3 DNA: TGTGCCAGCACCCAGGGGGTCGGTACAGATACGCAGTATTTT; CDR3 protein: CASTQGVGTDTQYF
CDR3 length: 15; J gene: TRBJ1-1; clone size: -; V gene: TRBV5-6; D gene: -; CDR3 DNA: TGTGCCAGCACCAATCGGGGGGGCCGGAACACTGAAGCTTTCTTT; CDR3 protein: CASTNRGGRNTEAFF
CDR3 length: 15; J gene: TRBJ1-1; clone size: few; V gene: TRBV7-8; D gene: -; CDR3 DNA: TGTGCCAGCAGCTCCCGCGTTCTCCGGGGCACTGAAGCTTTCTTT; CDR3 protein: CASSSRVLRGTEAFF
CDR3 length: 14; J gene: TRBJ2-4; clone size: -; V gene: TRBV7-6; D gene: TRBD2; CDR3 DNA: TGTGCCAGCAGCGAGGGACTAGCGGGAGTTCAGGTGTACTTC; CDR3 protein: CASSEGLAGVQVYF
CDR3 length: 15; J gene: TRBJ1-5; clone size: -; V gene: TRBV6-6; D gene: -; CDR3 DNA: TGTGCCAGCAGTTATGAGGCAGGGAGCAATCAGCCCCAGCATTTT; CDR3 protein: CASSYEAGSNQPQHF
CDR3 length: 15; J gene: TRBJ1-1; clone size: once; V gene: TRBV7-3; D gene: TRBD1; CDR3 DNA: TGTGCCAGCAGCCCCGGGACAGGGCTGAACACTGAAGCTTTCTTT; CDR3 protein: CASSPGTGLNTEAFF
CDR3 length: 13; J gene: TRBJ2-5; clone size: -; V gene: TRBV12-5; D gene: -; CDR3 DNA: TGTGCTAGTGGTCCAGGACTGGAAGAGACCCAGTACTTC; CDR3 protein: CASGPGLEETQYF
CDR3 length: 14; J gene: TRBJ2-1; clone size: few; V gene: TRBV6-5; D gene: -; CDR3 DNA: TGTGCCGCCCGGGGAGGAAGCTCCTACAATGAGCAGTTCTTC; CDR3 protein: CAARGGSSYNEQFF
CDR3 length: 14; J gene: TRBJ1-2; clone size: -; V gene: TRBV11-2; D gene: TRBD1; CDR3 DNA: TGTGCCAGCAGCCCAGGGACAGGGGGCGATGGCTACACCTTC; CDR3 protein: CASSPGTGGDGYTF
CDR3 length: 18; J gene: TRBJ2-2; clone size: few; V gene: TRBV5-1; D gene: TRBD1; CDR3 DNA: TGCGCCAGCAGTCTGGATCACCCGACAGGGCGGAACACCGGGGAGCTGTTTTTT; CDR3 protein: CASSLDHPTGRNTGELFF
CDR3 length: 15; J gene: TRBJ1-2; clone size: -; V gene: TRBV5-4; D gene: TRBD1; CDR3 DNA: TGTGCCAGCAGCTTGCCTAAGGACAGGCTTGGCGGCTACACCTTC; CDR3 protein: CASSLPKDRLGGYTF
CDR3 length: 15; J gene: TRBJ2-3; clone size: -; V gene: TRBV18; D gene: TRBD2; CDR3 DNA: TGTGCCAGCTCACCGTCGGGGGGAAACACAGATACGCAGTATTTT; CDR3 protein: CASSPSGGNTDTQYF
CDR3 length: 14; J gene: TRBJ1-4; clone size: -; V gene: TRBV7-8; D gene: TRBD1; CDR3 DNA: TGTGCCAGCAGCCTCAGGGGGATGAGGGAAAAACTGTTTTTT; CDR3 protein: CASSLRGMREKLFF
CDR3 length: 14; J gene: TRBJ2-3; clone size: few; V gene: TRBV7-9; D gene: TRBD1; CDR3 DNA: TGTGCCAGCAGCAAGACAGGGGCAACAGATACGCAGTATTTT; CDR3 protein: CASSKTGATDTQYF
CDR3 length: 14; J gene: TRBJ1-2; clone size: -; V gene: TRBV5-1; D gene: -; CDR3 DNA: TGCGCCAGCAGCTTGGTCGAGGCCTCCTATGGCTACACCTTC; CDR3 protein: CASSLVEASYGYTF
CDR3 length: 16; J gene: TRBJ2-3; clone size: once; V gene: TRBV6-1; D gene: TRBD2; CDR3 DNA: TGTGCCAGCAGTGTACTAGCGGGGGGAGACACAGATACGCAGTATTTT; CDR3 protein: CASSVLAGGDTDTQYF
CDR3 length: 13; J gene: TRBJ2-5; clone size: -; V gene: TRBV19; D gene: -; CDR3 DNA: TGTGCCAGTACGATATCCCCCGGAGAGACCCAGTACTTC; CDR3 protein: CASTISPGETQYF
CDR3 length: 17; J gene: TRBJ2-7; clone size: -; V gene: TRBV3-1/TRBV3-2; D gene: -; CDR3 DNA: TGTGCCAGCTTACCTTTTCTACCGGGACTGAGCTCCTACGAGCAGTACTTC; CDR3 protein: CASLPFLPGLSSYEQYF
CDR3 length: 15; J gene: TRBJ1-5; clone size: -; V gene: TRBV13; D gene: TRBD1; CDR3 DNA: TGTGCCAGCAGCACAGGGGGCGGGTGGGATCAGCCCCAGCATTTT; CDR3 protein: CASSTGGGWDQPQHF
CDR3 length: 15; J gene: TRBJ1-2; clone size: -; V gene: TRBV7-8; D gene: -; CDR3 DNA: TGTGCCAGCAGCCCCCGGGAAAGCCCTCTCTATGGCTACACCTTC; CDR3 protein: CASSPRESPLYGYTF
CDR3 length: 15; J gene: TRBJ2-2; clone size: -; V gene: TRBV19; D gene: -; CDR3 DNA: TGTGCCAGCAGATCCGGGAGAGTGGTCACCGGGGAGCTGTTTTTT; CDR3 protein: CASRSGRVVTGELFF
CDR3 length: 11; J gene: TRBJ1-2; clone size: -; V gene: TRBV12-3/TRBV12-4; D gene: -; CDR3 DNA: TGTGCCAGCAGTTTCGGAGCGTTCCACACCTTC; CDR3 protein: CASSFGAFHTF
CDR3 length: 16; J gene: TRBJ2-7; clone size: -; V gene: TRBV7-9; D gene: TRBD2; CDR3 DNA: TGTGCCAGCAGCTTAGGAGAGAGCGGGAGAGGCTACGAGCAGTACTTC; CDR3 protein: CASSLGESGRGYEQYF
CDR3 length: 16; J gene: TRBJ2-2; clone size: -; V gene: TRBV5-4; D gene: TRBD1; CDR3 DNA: TGTGCCAGCAGCTTGGATCAGGGGGCGCGTACCGGGGAGCTGTTTTTT; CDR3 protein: CASSLDQGARTGELFF
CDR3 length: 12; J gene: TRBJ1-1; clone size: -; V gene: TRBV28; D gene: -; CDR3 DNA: TGTGCCAGCAAGACAGGGAACACTGAAGCTTTCTTT; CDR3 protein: CASKTGNTEAFF
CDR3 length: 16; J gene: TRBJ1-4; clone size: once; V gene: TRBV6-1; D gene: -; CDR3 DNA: TGTGCCAGCAGTGGGGAGAACATTGCAACTAATGAAAAACTGTTTTTT; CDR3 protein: CASSGENIATNEKLFF
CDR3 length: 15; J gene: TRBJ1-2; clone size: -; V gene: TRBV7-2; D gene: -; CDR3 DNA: TGTGCCAGCAGCTTAGGGACAGCGGTTAACTATGGCTACACCTTC; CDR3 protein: CASSLGTAVNYGYTF
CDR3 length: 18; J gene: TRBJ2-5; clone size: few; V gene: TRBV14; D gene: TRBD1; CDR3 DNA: TGTGCCAGCAGCCGATCCCCGGGACAGGGGAAGCGTCGGGAGACCCAGTACTTC; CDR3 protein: CASSRSPGQGKRRETQYF
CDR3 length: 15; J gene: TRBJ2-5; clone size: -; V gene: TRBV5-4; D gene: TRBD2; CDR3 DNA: TGTGCCAGCACCCTCCTAGCGGGAGGCGGCGAGACCCAGTACTTC; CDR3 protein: CASTLLAGGGETQYF
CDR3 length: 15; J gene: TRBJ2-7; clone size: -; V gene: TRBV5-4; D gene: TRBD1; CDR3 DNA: TGTGCCAGCAGCGGCCGGGACAGGGACTCCTACGAGCAGTACTTC; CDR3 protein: CASSGRDRDSYEQYF